The subject of this entry is one T cell receptor beta chain. Antigen: not known. The sample originates from a study of identical twins. The study's findings and limits: Modeled out-of-frame TCR alpha sharing in monozygotic twins fell below observed levels. Invariant MAIT and iNKT cells could partly confound zero-insertion analyses. Conclusions relied on cross-sectional statistical analysis, not following the same donors.

Donors uniformly comprised healthy Caucasians. CDR3 length equals 16 residues. The germline gives CDR1 SEHNR, CDR2 FQNEAQ (reference sequence). V gave up 8 bases and J gave up 3 bases, with 23 bases separating them. TCRdb used MiXCR to reprocess the 5' RACE reads, holding one entry per CDR3 protein. In the table there are some 660,000 distinct CDR3 sequences, over 8.5% of which are singletons. These data were likewise used in another study, on yellow fever vaccine responses in identical twins.

This TCR was sampled from a woman aged 18-30 years in good health. Sequencing was performed on PBMCs. The chain is built from TRBV7-9 and TRBJ2-7; D unclear. Written as DNA, the CDR3 is TGTGCCAGCCCCCCCCCGACATTGGCAGGAGACTACGAGCAGTACTTC. Its protein is CASPPPTLAGDYEQYF.